Each of the 27 T cell receptor beta chains below was sequenced from the same sample in a study of T cell responses to AZD1222 COVID-19 vaccine. Libraries were prepared by immunoSEQ multiplex PCR; TCRdb keeps only in-frame clonotypes and omits some of them. The data hold about 180,000 clones, with about 86% observed a single time. Sequenced here: peripheral blood, sampled on day 0 of AZD1222 vaccination. The receptors stem from an adult in good health.

The chain uses TRBV7-2 and TRBJ1-5; D is unresolved. The CDR3 spans 12 residues. CDR1 is SGHTA and CDR2 is FQGNSA in the germline V gene. V shed 4 bases and J shed 6 bases, with 7 bases lying between them. CDR3 protein: CASSSRFQPQHF. DNA of the CDR3: TGTGCCAGCAGCTCACGCTTTCAGCCCCAGCATTTT.

The chain is built from TRBV30 and TRBJ2-7; no reliable D call. The length of the CDR3 is 11 residues. Per germline, CDR1 GTSNPN and CDR2 SVGIG (reference sequence). V was trimmed by 8 bases and J by 0 bases, leaving 8 bases between them. The DNA of the CDR3 is TGTGCCCTCACACTCTCCTACGAGCAGTACTTC. This sequence encodes CALTLSYEQYF.

The genes are TRBV19 and TRBJ1-2, with a tentative D call TRBD1 (6 bases). The CDR3 length is 15 residues. Deletions cut 6 bases from V and 1 base from J, with 15 bases between. CDR1 is LNHDA and CDR2 is SQIVND in the germline V gene (reference sequence). The chain's CDR3 is CASRPGAGVNYGYTF. In DNA form, the CDR3 reads TGTGCCAGTAGACCTGGGGCAGGGGTTAACTATGGCTACACCTTC.

The gene calls are TRBV14 and TRBJ2-2; D is tentatively TRBD1 or TRBD2 (6 bases each). Germline CDR1 and CDR2: SGHDN and FVKESK. This CDR3 is 19 amino acids long. Trimming shortened V by 4 bases and J by 0 bases, and 21 bases separated the two germline ends. The CDR3 is CASSREIRGVKSNTGELFF. CDR3 nucleotide sequence: TGTGCCAGCAGCCGAGAGATAAGGGGGGTCAAATCGAACACCGGGGAGCTGTTTTTT.

The chain combines TRBV20-1 with TRBJ1-1, with TRBD1 matching 10 bases. CDR3 length: 13 residues. J was trimmed by 6 bases and V by 3 bases; bases with no gene match: 4. Germline V gene lookup returns CDR1 DFQATT and CDR2 SNEGSKA (reference sequence). The CDR3 DNA reads TGCAGTGCTAGTTTGGACAGGGGGGCTGAAGCTTTCTTT. This encodes CSASLDRGAEAFF.

CDR3 sequence (DNA): TGTGCCAGCAGCTCTGCCGATGGGAGCTCCTACAATGAGCAGTTCTTC. Protein product: CASSSADGSSYNEQFF. V usage is TRBV11-2 and J usage is TRBJ2-1, with TRBD2 as a possible D gene (5 bases). V was shortened by 4 bases and J by 0 bases, with 13 bases between the two germline ends. The germline gives CDR1 SGHAT, CDR2 FQNNGV. This CDR3 comprises 16 residues.

CDR3 protein: CASSGTGYQPQHF. Here the CDR3 DNA reads TGTGCCAGCAGCGGTACAGGGTATCAGCCCCAGCATTTT. The V and J genes are TRBV5-8 and TRBJ1-5; D perhaps matches TRBD1 (6 bases). The V end was cut by 4 bases, the J end by 5 bases, with 10 bases between. Germline assignment: CDR1 SGHTS and CDR2 YDEGEE. This CDR3 is built from 13 residues.

The chain links TRBV27 to TRBJ1-1; a weak D match, TRBD1 (5 bases). With 6 bases removed from V and 6 bases from J, the gap between germline ends came to 20 bases. CDR1 and CDR2 (germline): MNHEY, SMNVEV (reference sequence). The CDR3 contains 15 residues. The CDR3, as DNA: TGTGCCAGCAGGTTAAAACTAGGGGTTGTATCTGAAGCTTTCTTT. It encodes CASRLKLGVVSEAFF.

The chain couples TRBV19 to TRBJ1-4; no clear D gene. The CDR3 covers 15 residues. CDR1 is LNHDA and CDR2 is SQIVND in the germline V gene (reference sequence). Trimming removed 6 bases from V and 4 bases from J, with 15 bases in between. Written as DNA, the CDR3 is TGTGCCAGTAGGAGGGTAGGAGGGAATAATGAAAAACTGTTTTTT. Its translation: CASRRVGGNNEKLFF.

The rearrangement joins TRBV10-3 to TRBJ2-7; the match to TRBD1 covers 9 bases. This CDR3 spans 14 amino acids. CDR1 ENHRY and CDR2 SYGVKD come from the germline V gene. V was pared by 6 bases and J by 6 bases, with 9 bases of the junction left unmatched. CDR3 amino acids: CAISGPVTGGEQYF. In DNA, the CDR3 is TGTGCCATCAGCGGTCCTGTGACAGGGGGCGAGCAGTACTTC.

This chain's CDR3 is CASSQLGTGPPYEQYF. In DNA, the CDR3 is TGTGCCAGCAGCCAGCTCGGGACAGGCCCTCCCTACGAGCAGTACTTC. The genes are TRBV14 and TRBJ2-7, with 8 bases lining up with TRBD1. The V gene's germline CDR1 is SGHDN and CDR2 FVKESK. Germline trimming cut 3 bases from V and 2 bases from J; bases unmatched to any gene: 9. This CDR3 spans 16 amino acids.

This chain connects TRBV7-2 to TRBJ1-1; D perhaps matches TRBD1 (6 bases). The CDR3 sequence is 14 residues long. The V end lost 3 bases, the J end lost 7 bases, and 15 bases lay between the germline ends. CDR1 and CDR2 (germline): SGHTA, FQGNSA. CDR3 sequence (DNA): TGTGCCAGCAGCTTTTTTAACAGGGATGATGAAGCTTTCTTT. Its protein is CASSFFNRDDEAFF.

The chain has TRBV5-1 and TRBJ1-1, with D uncertain. V dropped 0 bases and J dropped 5 bases, with 8 bases sitting between them. The CDR3 loop spans 13 amino acids. CDR1 is SGHRS and CDR2 is YFSETQ in the germline V gene. The chain's CDR3 is CASSLAGYTEAFF. DNA of the CDR3: TGCGCCAGCAGCTTGGCGGGGTATACTGAAGCTTTCTTT.

This chain links TRBV28 with TRBJ1-1; D is undetermined. The CDR3 spans 16 residues. Germline CDR1 and CDR2: MDHEN and SYDVKM. V shed 6 bases and J shed 3 bases, with 20 bases lying between them. The CDR3 DNA follows: TGTGCCAGCAGGGTTGGTACCTACTACATGGACACTGAAGCTTTCTTT. This gives the protein CASRVGTYYMDTEAFF.

This clone was counted between two and nine times. The chain links TRBV9 to TRBJ1-3; D is unclear. The CDR3 extends over 14 amino acids. Germline values: CDR1 SGDLS, CDR2 YYNGEE. The V end lost 0 bases, the J end lost 2 bases, and 6 bases lay between the germline ends. The CDR3 sequence is CASSVAGAGNTIYF. CDR3 nucleotides: TGTGCCAGCAGCGTAGCAGGAGCTGGAAACACCATATATTTT. Complete variable domain (other parts from reference TRBV9 and TRBJ1-3): DSGVTQTPKHLITATGQRVTLRCSPRSGDLSVYWYQQSLDQGLQFLIQYYNGEERAKGNILERFSAQQFPDLHSELNLSSLELGDSALYFCASSVAGAGNTIYFGEGSWLTVV.

CDR3 nucleotide sequence: TGTGCCAGCACCCGAGTGGACACACGCTTCACAGATACGCAGTATTTT. It specifies CASTRVDTRFTDTQYF. J is TRBJ2-3 and V is TRBV28, with D perhaps TRBD1 (5 bases). V lost 7 bases to trimming and J lost 2 bases, with 19 bases between them. The CDR3 has 16 amino acids. CDR1 is MDHEN, CDR2 SYDVKM, per germline.

The chain combines TRBV29-1 with TRBJ1-1, with D uncertain. This CDR3 has 13 residues. Per the germline V gene, CDR1 is SQVTM and CDR2 is ANQGSEA. The germline V and J ends were trimmed by 6 bases and 3 bases, with 14 bases remaining between them. The CDR3 DNA reads as TGCAGCGTCCGGAGTCAGGCCCACACTGAAGCTTTCTTT. Translating gives CSVRSQAHTEAFF.

The rearrangement joins TRBV7-8 to TRBJ2-5; D possibly uses TRBD1 or TRBD2 (5 bases each). CDR3 length: 15 residues. V dropped 5 bases and J dropped 8 bases, with 21 bases sitting between them. The germline CDR1 and CDR2 sequences are SGHVS and FQNEAQ. DNA for the CDR3: TGTGCCAGCAGCCGTAGTGGAACCCCGGGGCGAACCCAGTACTTC. This codes for CASSRSGTPGRTQYF.

This rearrangement joins TRBV5-6 to TRBJ1-2; D is perhaps TRBD1 (5 bases). Germline values: CDR1 SGHDT, CDR2 YYEEEE. V was cut by 2 bases and J by 8 bases, with 7 bases left in between. The CDR3 is made up of 11 amino acids. CDR3 DNA sequence: TGTGCCAGCAGCTTCCGGGGCGGCTACACCTTC. It yields the protein CASSFRGGYTF. Full variable domain (outside the CDR3, taken from reference TRBV5-6 and TRBJ1-2): DAGVTQSPTHLIKTRGQQVTLRCSPKSGHDTVSWYQQALGQGPQFIFQYYEEEERQRGNFPDRFSGHQFPNYSSELNVNALLLGDSALYLCASSFRGGYTFGSGTRLTVV.

The chain joins TRBV24-1 to TRBJ2-2; D is possibly TRBD2 (5 bases). Germline assignment: CDR1 KGHDR and CDR2 SFDVKD. CDR3 length: 13 residues. The V and J ends lost 3 bases and 6 bases respectively, with 7 bases between them. As DNA, the CDR3 is TGTGCCACCAGTGATACGAGGGCCGGGGAGCTGTTTTTT. This gives the protein CATSDTRAGELFF.

This chain uses TRBV7-8 with TRBJ2-2, with D unresolved. V lost 5 bases and J 4 bases, leaving 8 bases between the germline ends. The CDR3 runs to 13 residues. Germline V lookup: CDR1 SGHVS, CDR2 FQNEAQ. The CDR3 is CASSPTSTGELFF. In DNA form, the CDR3 reads TGTGCCAGCAGCCCTACGAGCACCGGGGAGCTGTTTTTT.

The rearrangement links TRBV7-3 to TRBJ2-3, with TRBD1 identical over 9 bases. V lost 4 bases, J lost 0 bases, and 8 bases stayed unmatched. CDR1 is SGHTA, CDR2 FQGTGA, per germline. CDR3 length: 17 amino acids. CDR3 protein: CASSSGTGPSSTDTQYF. As DNA, the CDR3 is TGTGCCAGCAGCTCCGGGACAGGGCCATCTAGCACAGATACGCAGTATTTT.

This chain connects TRBV7-9 to TRBJ2-7; TRBD1 matches 11 bases. Losses at the gene ends were 5 bases for V and 5 bases for J; bases not matched to a gene: 8. CDR1 is SEHNR, CDR2 FQNEAQ, per germline (reference sequence). This CDR3 has 15 residues. CDR3 amino acids: CASSGAGQGVHEQYF. The CDR3 DNA sequence: TGTGCCAGCAGCGGGGCGGGACAGGGGGTGCACGAGCAGTACTTC.

This clone was recorded a few times. J is TRBJ1-1 and V is TRBV24-1; D is uncertain. Germline loops: CDR1 KGHDR, CDR2 SFDVKD. This CDR3 comprises 13 residues. Trimming left V 2 bases short and J 5 bases short, with 8 bases between. CDR3 protein: CATSDWIGTEAFF. Here the CDR3 DNA reads TGTGCCACCAGTGATTGGATTGGGACTGAAGCTTTCTTT.

V usage is TRBV7-3 and J usage is TRBJ2-5; 7 bases fit TRBD1. With 5 bases clipped from V and 7 bases from J, the junction kept 7 bases outside the gene matches. This CDR3 comprises 13 residues. Germline-derived CDR1 and CDR2 are SGHTA and FQGTGA. CDR3 in amino acids: CASSTGQAGTQYF. Here the CDR3 DNA reads TGTGCCAGCAGCACCGGACAGGCAGGGACCCAGTACTTC. Full variable domain (rest looked up from reference TRBV7-3 and TRBJ2-5): GAGVSQTPSNKVTEKGKYVELRCDPISGHTALYWYRQSLGQGPEFLIYFQGTGAADDSGLPNDRFFAVRPEGSVSTLKIQRTERGDSAVYLCASSTGQAGTQYFGPGTRLLVL.

The rearrangement joins TRBV9 to TRBJ2-5; 10 bases are a match to TRBD2. Germline CDR1 reads SGDLS; CDR2 reads YYNGEE. V was clipped by 3 bases and J by 4 bases; unmatched bases: 6. The CDR3 consists of 15 residues. The CDR3 loop reads CASSASASGRETQYF. In DNA form, the CDR3 reads TGTGCCAGCAGCGCCTCGGCTAGCGGGAGAGAGACCCAGTACTTC. The variable domain in full, with the rest retrieved from reference TRBV9 and TRBJ2-5, is DSGVTQTPKHLITATGQRVTLRCSPRSGDLSVYWYQQSLDQGLQFLIQYYNGEERAKGNILERFSAQQFPDLHSELNLSSLELGDSALYFCASSASASGRETQYFGPGTRLLVL.

This clone was seen more than once but under ten times. V usage is TRBV28 and J usage is TRBJ2-3; D tentatively fits TRBD1 or TRBD2 (6 bases each). This CDR3 comprises 17 residues. Trimming left V 7 bases short and J 4 bases short, with 24 bases between. Germline V gene lookup returns CDR1 MDHEN and CDR2 SYDVKM. The CDR3, as DNA: TGTGCCAGCACCCCCCTGGGCGGGACATATTTGGCAGATACGCAGTATTTT. Translation: CASTPLGGTYLADTQYF. The complete variable domain, with remaining parts taken from reference TRBV28 and TRBJ2-3, reads DVKVTQSSRYLVKRTGEKVFLECVQDMDHENMFWYRQDPGLGLRLIYFSYDVKMKEKGDIPEGYSVSREKKERFSLILESASTNQTSMYLCASTPLGGTYLADTQYFGPGTRLTVL.